Shown below are 8 T cell receptor beta chains from a single sample sequenced in a study of a mutant IDH1 vaccine in newly diagnosed glioma. Clones were sequenced by immunoSEQ multiplex PCR, and TCRdb holds only the in-frame ones, with some missing. The sample lists tens of thousands of clones, about four fifths occurring once. Time point indicated: baseline, week 1 (first vaccination visit). The treatment here: pre-vaccination baseline after standard-of-care therapy. Sequenced here: PBMCs, sampled from a glioma patient treated with radiotherapy, temozolomide or both. All receptors derive from a man between 35 and 55 years old with glioma. Some clones in this sample may be carry-over from other donors' samples.

The chain combines TRBV6-6 with TRBJ2-6; the D gene is possibly TRBD2 (5 bases). This CDR3 contains 15 residues. Germline CDR1 MNHNY, CDR2 SVGAGI (reference sequence). In DNA, the CDR3 is TGTGCTGGGAGCGAGCCGCGCTCTGGGGCCAACGTCCTGACTTTC. As protein: CAGSEPRSGANVLTF.

The chain couples TRBV6-5 to TRBJ1-4; no clear D gene. Per the germline V gene, CDR1 is MNHEY and CDR2 is SVGAGI. The CDR3 spans 15 residues. With 3 bases removed from V and 5 bases from J, the gap between germline ends came to 13 bases. DNA for the CDR3: TGTGCCAGCAGTTATATTGGCAGCATCAATGAAAAACTGTTTTTT. This translates into CASSYIGSINEKLFF.

The table lists this clone with a count of one. The chain combines TRBV5-1 with TRBJ2-7, with TRBD1 identical over 7 bases. Germline V CDR1 and CDR2: SGHRS, YFSETQ. The CDR3 consists of 14 residues. V lost 3 bases, J lost 2 bases, and 5 bases stayed unmatched. The CDR3 spells CASSSTGKAYEQYF. The CDR3 bases are TGCGCCAGCAGCTCGACAGGGAAAGCCTACGAGCAGTACTTC.

The chain links TRBV6-5 to TRBJ1-6; no firm D call. CDR3 length: 13 residues. The V gene's germline CDR1 is MNHEY and CDR2 SVGAGI. V gave up 5 bases and J gave up 14 bases, with 16 bases separating them. CDR3 protein: CASSPDTVRSLHF. The CDR3 DNA sequence: TGTGCCAGCAGTCCCGACACCGTGAGGTCCCTCCACTTT.

The chain is built from TRBV7-6 and TRBJ1-5; D gene ambiguous. The V end was cut by 1 base, the J end by 6 bases, with 13 bases between. The germline V gene has CDR1 SGHVS and CDR2 FNYEAQ. There are 15 residues in the CDR3. The CDR3 protein is CASSLDSGAGQPQHF. In DNA form, the CDR3 reads TGTGCCAGCAGCTTAGATTCAGGTGCAGGTCAGCCCCAGCATTTT.

The CDR3 nucleotides are TGCGCCAGCAGGTCCCGGGGCTACACCTTC. Its translation is CASRSRGYTF. V is TRBV10-1 and J is TRBJ1-2; D not resolved. From germline, CDR1 is WNHNN and CDR2 SYGVQD (reference sequence). This CDR3 has 10 amino acids. Trimming cost V 6 bases and J 8 bases, with 7 bases left between them.

The chain joins TRBV4-1 to TRBJ2-5, with TRBD1 identical over 7 bases. The CDR3 runs 16 residues. CDR1 is MGHRA, CDR2 YSYEKL, per germline. V lost 3 bases and J lost 5; bases outside the gene matches: 12. The CDR3 DNA follows: TGCGCCAGCAGCCAGGGGAGCTGGCAGGGACAGGAGACCCAGTACTTC. Translating gives CASSQGSWQGQETQYF.

This clone was seen a few times. This chain's CDR3 is CSVVGWVENEQFF. The CDR3 bases are TGCAGCGTTGTAGGATGGGTGGAAAATGAGCAGTTCTTC. V usage is TRBV29-1 and J usage is TRBJ2-1; no clear D gene. CDR1 and CDR2 from the germline V gene are SQVTM and ANQGSEA. This CDR3 is 13 amino acids long. Trimming shortened V by 4 bases and J by 7 bases, and 14 bases separated the two germline ends.